This TCR beta chain was captured by sequencing in a study of T cell changes during pregnancy in multiple sclerosis. The CDR3 is made up of 14 amino acids. Germline V lookup: CDR1 MGHDK, CDR2 SYGVNS. Only in-frame clones appear in the TCRdb table, and some are missing; sequencing was by immunoSEQ multiplex PCR. Of 55,000 to 75,000 clones listed, 91% were seen once; the top ten hold 2% to 2.5%. The chain recombines TRBV25-1 with TRBJ2-5, with D unresolved. Near its end, the DNA agrees better with TRBJ2-7, so the J call may be wrong. This TCR was sampled from a female donor in good health, enrolled as a control in a pregnancy study. This specimen was peripheral blood, taken in the third trimester of pregnancy. The CDR3 DNA reads as TGTGCCAGCAGTCTTGGCGGCCTCTCCTACGAGCAGTACTTC. Its protein product is CASSLGGLSYEQYF.